This T cell receptor (beta chain) was sequenced for a study of CD8 T cells in ankylosing spondylitis. Libraries for TCR beta were made by quantitative 5'-RACE with molecular barcodes. MiXCR, run by TCRdb on the 5' RACE reads, gives a single entry per CDR3 protein. The sample lists approximately 100,000 distinct CDR3 sequences, 8% to 10% seen once, with around 10% in the top ten. Ten or more counts support this clonotype. Its antigen is unknown. One end of the junction fails to match germline, which may point to a read error. Study-level points and caveats: Ankylosing spondylitis blood appeared to carry a characteristic TCR beta motif of eight or nine highly homologous variants.

This CDR3 contains 15 residues. Germline V gene data show CDR1 as SSHAT and CDR2 as FNYEAQ (reference sequence). The chain employs TRBV7-7 and TRBJ2-5, with no clear D. The TCR was taken from a male donor with ankylosing spondylitis or in good health (not recorded which). Sequenced: blood, either unsorted or a sorted T cell fraction (not recorded which). CDR3 sequence: CASSPSPSNQETQYF. As DNA, the CDR3 is TGTGCTAGCAGCCCGTCACCCAGCAACCAAGAGACCCAGTACTTC.